This T cell receptor (beta chain) was retrieved from a study of T cell responses to AZD1222 COVID-19 vaccine. Sequencing was performed with immunoSEQ multiplex PCR; in TCRdb, only in-frame clones are kept and a portion is missing. The sample lists more than 95,000 clones, approximately 93% occurring once. Trimming removed 4 bases at V and 3 bases at J, with 12 bases between. This CDR3 has 14 amino acids. The germline CDR1 and CDR2 sequences are MNHEY and SMNVEV (reference sequence). As concerns this clone: The antigen is unknown.

General study points: A mostly white British donor set with more females was recruited, and clonal diversity was possibly underestimated.

Sequenced here: peripheral blood, sampled on day 0 of AZD1222 vaccination. The source is an adult in good health. The genes are TRBV27 and TRBJ1-1; the D is unclear. This chain's CDR3 is CASSYGLRDTEAFF. Written as DNA, the CDR3 is TGTGCCAGCAGTTATGGGCTAAGGGACACTGAAGCTTTCTTT.